This record looks at one T cell receptor (beta chain) sequence and its context. Per the germline V gene, CDR1 is MNHNS and CDR2 is SASEGT. Trimming took off 2 bases at V and 11 bases at J, with 18 bases between the two ends. The CDR3 has 14 amino acids. Authors' data handling: Counts of nucleated cells, estimated from reference gene primer amplification, were obtained. Data came from immunoSEQ multiplex PCR; TCRdb stores just in-frame clones and leaves some out. That table gives V, J and clone size, and the DNA gave D and trimming. In the table there are about 110,000 clones, about 85% of which are singletons. The record originates from a study of blood T cell repertoires in COVID-19. Study-level information: From the United States, Italy and Spain came samples of acute and convalescent COVID-19. The cDNA or gDNA used as material had been derived from T cells, B-cell-depleted T cells, or PBMCs.

The sample taken for sequencing was peripheral blood. This clonotype originated in a woman aged 70-85 years with acute or convalescent COVID-19. The chain links TRBV6-1 to TRBJ1-1; the D is unclear. CDR3 sequence: CASSEFDVGGEAFF. The CDR3, as DNA: TGTGCCAGCAGTGAATTTGATGTCGGAGGCGAGGCTTTCTTT.